This T cell receptor beta chain was documented in a study of cytomegalovirus exposure and HLA in healthy donors. General study findings and limits: Some TCR beta chains (roughly 150 of them) were listed as cytomegalovirus-associated.

The PCR ran on 60 Vbeta and 13 Jbeta primers. The method was immunoSEQ multiplex PCR; TCRdb's version includes in-frame clones alone and lacks a portion of them. The sample comprises 150,000 to 200,000 clones, more than 75% of which are singletons, and approximately 1.7% rests with the top ten. The V end lost 6 bases, the J end lost 6 bases, and 14 bases lay between the germline ends. This CDR3 is 14 amino acids long. CDR1 LNHDA and CDR2 SQIVND come from the germline V gene (reference sequence). Healthy bone marrow donors supplied every sample. This clone showed up just a few times. Antigen specificity is unknown.

The genes are TRBV19 and TRBJ1-4, with D tentatively TRBD1 (5 bases). Sequencing was done on a sample of PBMCs. The sequence was collected from a woman between 18 and 29 years old in good health and CMV-seronegative. DNA of the CDR3: TGTGCCAGTAGCTTCGGGACTCCCCATGAAAAACTGTTTTTT. Translation gives CASSFGTPHEKLFF.